One and the same sample provided the 25 T cell receptor beta chains below, sequenced in a study of cytomegalovirus exposure and HLA in healthy donors. Generated by immunoSEQ multiplex PCR, the TCRdb table keeps only in-frame clones and is missing some. The sample shows about 160,000 clones, around 92% of them seen only once. Material for sequencing was PBMCs. The receptor set was obtained from a man between 18 and 29 years old in good health and CMV-seropositive.

The chain recombines TRBV5-1 with TRBJ2-7; a possible D gene is TRBD2 (6 bases). V was clipped by 0 bases and J by 3 bases, with 13 bases between them. The germline V gene encodes CDR1 SGHRS and CDR2 YFSETQ. CDR3 size: 15 residues. For the CDR3, the DNA is TGCGCCAGCAGCTTGGAGGTAGCGGAACTCTACGAGCAGTACTTC. This codes for CASSLEVAELYEQYF.

This rearrangement joins TRBV5-1 to TRBJ1-2; TRBD1 matches at 7 bases. This CDR3 has 13 amino acids. J gave up 2 bases and V 5 bases, and 3 bases lay outside the gene matches. Looked up from germline, CDR1 is SGHRS and CDR2 is YFSETQ. The CDR3 here is CASRGTANYGYTF. The CDR3 DNA follows: TGCGCCAGCAGAGGGACAGCGAACTATGGCTACACCTTC.

This chain uses TRBV7-2 with TRBJ2-7; tentative D call: TRBD1 (6 bases). Trimming took 5 bases from V and 4 from J, leaving 9 bases between them. The germline gives CDR1 SGHTA, CDR2 FQGNSA. This CDR3 is 12 amino acids long. CDR3 DNA sequence: TGTGCCAGCAGCCCAACAGGGTACGAGCAGTACTTC. Protein sequence: CASSPTGYEQYF.

This chain joins TRBV28 and TRBJ1-3, with D uncertain. The CDR3 is made up of 16 amino acids. The germline CDR1 and CDR2 sequences are MDHEN and SYDVKM. Trimming took off 5 bases at V and 0 bases at J, with 14 bases between the two ends. CDR3 in DNA: TGTGCCAGCAGTGCACATGGACTGAACTCTGGAAACACCATATATTTT. It is translated as CASSAHGLNSGNTIYF. The complete variable domain, with remaining parts taken from reference TRBV28 and TRBJ1-3, reads DVKVTQSSRYLVKRTGEKVFLECVQDMDHENMFWYRQDPGLGLRLIYFSYDVKMKEKGDIPEGYSVSREKKERFSLILESASTNQTSMYLCASSAHGLNSGNTIYFGEGSWLTVV.

The chain joins TRBV7-3 to TRBJ2-5; TRBD2 aligns across 9 bases. Unmatched junction bases numbered 1, after V lost 3 bases and J lost 5 bases. CDR1 and CDR2 (germline): SGHTA, FQGTGA. The CDR3 length is 13 residues. The CDR3 region has the DNA TGTGCCAGCAGCTTCGGGACTAGCGAGACCCAGTACTTC. Translation: CASSFGTSETQYF.

The chain links TRBV7-9 to TRBJ2-7; TRBD2 agrees at 12 bases. CDR1 SEHNR and CDR2 FQNEAQ come from the germline V gene (reference sequence). The length of the CDR3 is 18 residues. J was trimmed by 2 bases and V by 5 bases; bases with no gene match: 13. CDR3 protein: CASSQYLAGGIETYEQYF. The DNA of the CDR3 is TGTGCCAGCAGCCAGTACCTAGCGGGAGGGATAGAAACCTACGAGCAGTACTTC.

The rearrangement links TRBV27 to TRBJ1-4; D perhaps matches TRBD1 (5 bases). The CDR3 covers 14 residues. The germline CDR1 and CDR2 sequences are MNHEY and SMNVEV (reference sequence). V gave up 5 bases and J gave up 7 bases, with 14 bases separating them. The CDR3 here is CASSQRGGSEKLFF. The CDR3 DNA reads TGTGCCAGCAGTCAACGGGGGGGGAGTGAAAAACTGTTTTTT.

The J gene is TRBJ2-2, the V gene TRBV5-1, with 11 nucleotides matching TRBD2. After removal of 4 bases from V and 7 bases from J, the junction contained 3 bases not matched to a gene. The CDR3 loop spans 14 amino acids. Germline V gene lookup returns CDR1 SGHRS and CDR2 YFSETQ. CDR3 loop: CASSGGTSGGELFF. CDR3 nucleotides: TGCGCCAGCAGCGGGGGGACTAGCGGCGGGGAGCTGTTTTTT.

The J gene is TRBJ2-1, the V gene TRBV27; 9 nucleotides align to TRBD1. Trimming at V came to 10 bases and at J to 2 bases, leaving 6 bases not matched to a gene. CDR3 length: 14 residues. Germline assignment: CDR1 MNHEY and CDR2 SMNVEV (reference sequence). CDR3 loop: CATSRTGAYNEQFF. The CDR3 DNA reads TGTGCCACCTCCAGGACAGGGGCCTACAATGAGCAGTTCTTC.

This clone was counted only a few times. This chain connects TRBV2 to TRBJ2-5; the D gene is possibly TRBD1 (5 bases). The germline V and J ends were trimmed by 9 bases and 4 bases, with 12 bases remaining between them. Germline values: CDR1 SNHLY, CDR2 FYNNEI. The CDR3 length is 12 residues. The CDR3 DNA sequence: TGTGCCAGTGGGGCAGGTCCAGAGACCCAGTACTTC. Its protein product is CASGAGPETQYF.

The chain couples TRBV7-2 to TRBJ2-7; a weak D match, TRBD1 (5 bases). V lost 3 bases and J 4 bases, leaving 10 bases between the germline ends. Germline assignment: CDR1 SGHTA and CDR2 FQGNSA. This CDR3 spans 13 amino acids. The chain's CDR3 is CASSFSRQYEQYF. DNA for the CDR3: TGTGCCAGCAGCTTTTCTCGACAGTACGAGCAGTACTTC.

The chain uses TRBV6-5 and TRBJ2-2; TRBD2 matches 8 bases. The CDR3 consists of 15 residues. Germline CDR1 reads MNHEY; CDR2 reads SVGAGI. V lost 7 bases and J lost 6; bases outside the gene matches: 10. The DNA of the CDR3 is TGTGCCAGCACCATGACTAGCGTAAAGTCCGGGGAGCTGTTTTTT. This sequence encodes CASTMTSVKSGELFF.

The gene calls are TRBV7-2 and TRBJ1-2; perhaps TRBD1 as D (5 bases). This CDR3 region has 17 residues. V was clipped by 1 base and J by 7 bases, with 22 bases between them. Germline V gene lookup returns CDR1 SGHTA and CDR2 FQGNSA. The CDR3 nucleotides read TGTGCCAGCAGCTTAGATAGCCACGCGGGACCCCTGGCTGGCTACACCTTC. Protein sequence: CASSLDSHAGPLAGYTF.

The V and J genes are TRBV5-4 and TRBJ2-2, with unresolved D. From germline, CDR1 is SGHNT and CDR2 YYREEE (reference sequence). Trimming cost V 1 base and J 0 bases, with 10 bases left between them. The CDR3 sequence is 16 residues long. CDR3 sequence reads: CASSLKVVANTGELFF. The CDR3 DNA reads TGTGCCAGCAGCTTGAAAGTGGTAGCGAACACCGGGGAGCTGTTTTTT.

The genes are TRBV6-1 and TRBJ2-7; D uncertain. There are 15 residues in the CDR3. V was pared by 1 base and J by 0 bases, with 10 bases between. The germline V gene encodes CDR1 MNHNS and CDR2 SASEGT. The CDR3 nucleotides read TGTGCCAGCAGTGAAGGAAGCGCAAGCTCCTACGAGCAGTACTTC. This gives the protein CASSEGSASSYEQYF.

This chain joins TRBV27 and TRBJ2-3; 8 bases align to TRBD2. V gave up 6 bases and J gave up 2 bases; unmatched junction bases: 10. CDR1 and CDR2 (germline): MNHEY, SMNVEV (reference sequence). The CDR3 totals 16 residues. In DNA, the CDR3 is TGTGCCAGCAGACTCTCCGGGACTAGTTTCACAGATACGCAGTATTTT. Its protein product is CASRLSGTSFTDTQYF.

The chain has TRBV7-3 and TRBJ2-1; unclear D gene. The germline V and J ends were trimmed by 1 base and 0 bases, with 13 bases remaining between them. Germline V gene lookup returns CDR1 SGHTA and CDR2 FQGTGA. This CDR3 spans 17 amino acids. The CDR3 DNA follows: TGTGCCAGCAGCTTAAATAATTTAGCCGGCTCCTACAATGAGCAGTTCTTC. It is translated as CASSLNNLAGSYNEQFF.

The genes are TRBV5-1 and TRBJ2-2, with TRBD2 matching 10 bases. The CDR3 sequence is 15 residues long. CDR1 and CDR2 (germline): SGHRS, YFSETQ. The ends lost 4 bases at V and 5 bases at J; junction bases unmatched: 5. The CDR3 reads CASSLAGVGTGELFF. CDR3 sequence (DNA): TGCGCCAGCAGCCTAGCGGGAGTGGGGACCGGGGAGCTGTTTTTT.

The chain has TRBV15 and TRBJ2-7; the match to TRBD1 covers 8 bases. The CDR3 is 14 residues long. Trimming cost V 8 bases and J 3 bases; bases outside gene matches: 9. CDR1 is LNHNV and CDR2 is YYDKDF in the germline V gene (reference sequence). As DNA, the CDR3 is TGTGCCACCCGCCTAAGGACAGGGCTCTACGAGCAGTACTTC. Translating gives CATRLRTGLYEQYF.

The V gene is TRBV19, the J gene TRBJ1-1, with TRBD1 matching over 9 bases. Unmatched junction bases numbered 6, after V lost 9 bases and J lost 7 bases. Germline CDR1 LNHDA, CDR2 SQIVND (reference sequence). The length of the CDR3 is 12 residues. The CDR3 DNA reads TGTGCCAGCACAGGGGGCTTGAGTGAAGCTTTCTTT. This codes for CASTGGLSEAFF.

The chain couples TRBV28 to TRBJ1-4; 7 positions agree with TRBD1. The CDR3 spans 14 residues. With 7 bases clipped from V and 4 bases from J, the junction kept 6 bases outside the gene matches. CDR1 and CDR2 from the germline V gene are MDHEN and SYDVKM. CDR3 loop: CASMAGQFNEKLFF. For the CDR3, the DNA is TGTGCCAGCATGGCGGGACAGTTTAATGAAAAACTGTTTTTT. The complete variable domain, with remaining parts taken from reference TRBV28 and TRBJ1-4, reads DVKVTQSSRYLVKRTGEKVFLECVQDMDHENMFWYRQDPGLGLRLIYFSYDVKMKEKGDIPEGYSVSREKKERFSLILESASTNQTSMYLCASMAGQFNEKLFFGSGTQLSVL.

The chain uses TRBV30 and TRBJ1-4; 8 bases fit TRBD1. Germline V gene lookup returns CDR1 GTSNPN and CDR2 SVGIG (reference sequence). The CDR3 has 17 amino acids. J was trimmed by 0 bases and V by 2 bases; bases with no gene match: 8. CDR3 residues: CAWSSGQGRSTNEKLFF. The CDR3 DNA reads TGTGCCTGGAGTTCCGGACAGGGTCGGTCAACTAATGAAAAACTGTTTTTT. The entire variable domain, with the rest obtained from reference TRBV30 and TRBJ1-4, is as follows: SQTIHQWPATLVQPVGSPLSLECTVEGTSNPNLYWYRQAAGRGLQLLFYSVGIGQISSEVPQNLSASRPQDRQFILSSKKLLLSDSGFYLCAWSSGQGRSTNEKLFFGSGTQLSVL.

V usage is TRBV19 and J usage is TRBJ2-2; weak D call: TRBD2 (6 bases). This CDR3 contains 14 residues. The ends were cut back, 3 bases at V and 4 bases at J, with 9 bases in the middle. Germline CDR1 and CDR2: LNHDA and SQIVND (reference sequence). In DNA form, the CDR3 reads TGTGCCAGTAGTATTCTAGCGACCACCGGGGAGCTGTTTTTT. This gives the protein CASSILATTGELFF.

The CDR3 is CAISESTQEGRGDTQYF. The CDR3 coding sequence is TGTGCCATCAGTGAGTCGACTCAGGAGGGCCGGGGAGATACGCAGTATTTT. The rearrangement joins TRBV10-3 to TRBJ2-3; tentatively, D is TRBD2 (6 bases). V was pared by 0 bases and J by 5 bases, with 18 bases between. The CDR3 is 17 amino acids. The germline V gene has CDR1 ENHRY and CDR2 SYGVKD.

This clone turned up a few times. Germline is not matched at one junction end, which may reflect a read error. V is TRBV2 and J is TRBJ2-7, with D perhaps matching TRBD1 (5 bases). The CDR3 consists of 8 residues. Germline CDR1 reads SNHLY; CDR2 reads FYNNEI. CDR3 sequence (DNA): TGTGCCCCCCAGGGTCTCGGCTTC. This codes for CAPQGLGF.